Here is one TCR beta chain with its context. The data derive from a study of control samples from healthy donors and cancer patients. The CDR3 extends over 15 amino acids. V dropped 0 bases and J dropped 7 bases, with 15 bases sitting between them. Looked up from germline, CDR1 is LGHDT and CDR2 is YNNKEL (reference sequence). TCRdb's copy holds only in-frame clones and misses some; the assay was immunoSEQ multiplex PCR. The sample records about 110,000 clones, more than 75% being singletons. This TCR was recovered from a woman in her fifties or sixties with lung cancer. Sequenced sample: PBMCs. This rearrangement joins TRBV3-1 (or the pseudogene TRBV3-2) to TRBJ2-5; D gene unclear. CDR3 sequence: CASSQDSTGSATQYF. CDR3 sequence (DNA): TGTGCCAGCAGCCAAGACAGTACCGGGTCAGCGACCCAGTACTTC.